The entry below describes one TCR beta chain. Its antigen has not been determined. No quality values exist for individual bases; no much larger clone is one base distant. The germline V gene (reference sequence) gives CDR1 as SGHKS and CDR2 as YYEKEE. The V end loses 2 bases and the J end loses 6 bases, and a stretch of 14 bases separates them. There are 14 amino acids in the CDR3, from cysteine to phenylalanine inclusive. Just CDR3 DNA is preserved here, 42 bases in frame from base 1. Library prep was done by the immunoSEQ multiplex PCR assay. Entries here come from immuneACCESS through TCRdb and include only in-frame sequences with V and J called. Some clones fail to appear in such tables; in the studies checked, an unresolved V gene covers under half of the shortfall, and the cause of the remainder is unknown. Within this sample are 30,000 to 40,000 clones, with about 90% of them counted one time only. The biggest ten clones account for 2.8% of the sample.

The source of the sample is a study of T cell changes during pregnancy in multiple sclerosis (dated by TCRdb to between 2018 and 2020). Study-wide context: In women with multiple sclerosis, the researchers looked at how the T cell repertoire shifted as pregnancy progressed.

The specimen comprised CD4+ T cells from peripheral blood mononuclear cells, sampled in the third trimester of pregnancy. The chain links TRBV5-5 with TRBJ1-1; the D gene is not confidently resolved. The clonotype comes from a female donor in good health, enrolled as a control in a pregnancy study. The DNA sequence is TGTGCCAGCAGCTTCATGGAGGGTAGCCCTGAAGCTTTCTTT. It is translated as CASSFMEGSPEAFF.